Described below is a single T cell receptor beta chain sequence and its context. The sample belongs to a study of blood T cell repertoires in COVID-19. As for the study in general: Collection of acute and convalescent COVID-19 samples took place in the United States, Italy and Spain. T cells, B-cell-depleted T cells, or PBMCs supplied cDNA or gDNA.

V dropped 1 base and J dropped 5; count of bases not matched to a gene: 3. CDR1 MNHNS and CDR2 SASEGT come from the germline V gene. The CDR3 has 15 residues. Authors' methods: For nucleated cells, counts were estimated from reference gene primer amplification. Clones were read by immunoSEQ multiplex PCR, and TCRdb kept only the in-frame ones, dropping some. V, J and clone size are those of that table, while D and trimming were read from the DNA. In the table there are 200,000 to 250,000 clones, about 89% of which are singletons. This TCR derives from a man aged 55 to 70 who had recovered from COVID-19. This chain connects TRBV6-1 to TRBJ2-2; TRBD1 agrees at 8 bases. The sequenced sample consisted of peripheral blood. The chain's CDR3 is CASSEGTGPTGELFF. CDR3 nucleotide sequence: TGTGCCAGCAGTGAAGGGACAGGGCCAACCGGGGAGCTGTTTTTT.